This TCR beta chain emerged from a study of a mutant IDH1 vaccine in newly diagnosed glioma. As for the study in general: The study started vaccination 4-6 weeks after radiotherapy alone, or with temozolomide cycles. Sex among treated patients split around 60% male, around 38% female; mean age was approximately 40 years. Visits V12 and V13 fell at weeks 35 and 47, respectively.

Documented time point: week 35, safety follow-up. Every single dose of the vaccine, 300 ug of mutant IDH1 20-mer peptide, came with topical imiquimod. Study observations and caveats: Induction of immune responses by the vaccine occurred in roughly 93% of patients.

V shed 11 bases and J 4 bases; nucleotides not matched to a gene: 6. This CDR3 is built from 13 residues. Germline loops: CDR1 MNHEY, CDR2 SVGAGI. Produced via immunoSEQ multiplex PCR; TCRdb's table is partial and in-frame only. The sample lists 34,000 or so clones; around 80% were seen once. Regarding this clone: The antigen is unknown.

This material consisted of PBMCs, taken from a glioma patient whose treatment included an IDH1 peptide vaccine. This sequence joins TRBV6-5 and TRBJ2-2; the match to TRBD2 covers 8 bases. The receptor comes from a middle-aged woman with glioma. CDR3 sequence: CAGGTRATGELFF. CDR3 sequence (DNA): TGTGCCGGCGGGACTAGAGCCACCGGGGAGCTGTTTTTT.